The clone carrying this T cell receptor (beta chain) was counted between two and nine times. Its antigen is still unknown. Since a much larger clone is just one base distant, this may be a read error. This entry comes from a study of T cells in Graves' hyperthyroidism and ophthalmopathy. Patients aged 18 to 65 had newly diagnosed hyperthyroidism lasting under 2 months. Those patients with uncontrolled infection, other autoimmune disease, pregnancy or lactation were excluded. Every diagnosis used clinical symptoms, serum thyroxine and TRAb, thyroid ultrasound and orbital computed tomography. TCR beta CDR3 regions were amplified from RNA transcripts. First-round RT-PCR of the TCR CDR3 relied on the HTBI primer set. TCRdb independently ran MiXCR on the multiplex PCR reads; one entry per CDR3 protein. The table lists around 350,000 distinct CDR3 sequences, about 20% of them singletons. General study results and limits: Blood also held most thyroid clonotypes expanded beyond 0.001.

Germline V gives CDR1 MNHEY, CDR2 SVGAGI. The CDR3 length is 16 residues. The gene calls are TRBV6-5 and TRBJ2-2, with D possibly being TRBD1 (5 bases). This TCR derives from a woman aged 18-29 years with Graves' hyperthyroidism. The sequenced sample was blood. CDR3 DNA: TGTGCCAACAGTTTCCCCAGTCAGGGAAGAGGCGGGGAGCTGTTTTTT. This encodes CANSFPSQGRGGELFF.